Listed below are T cell receptor beta chains from one sample, sequenced in a study of CD8+CD57+ T cells in acquired aplastic anemia. TCRdb ran MiXCR on the reads and lists one entry per CDR3 protein. The table has just over 40,000 distinct CDR3 sequences, roughly 63% seen once. Sequencing input: sorted CD4+, CD8+, or CD8+CD57+ T cells (not recorded which) from PBMCs. The receptors shown here come from a human donor with aplastic anemia. Both conserved end residues are part of each CDR3. D genes are given only for firm matches. Part of the rows lack a size; the others show once, few, many or a class for expanded clones.

D	size	V	length	J	DNA	CDR3
TRBD1	NA	TRBV19	14	TRBJ2-3	TGTGCCAGTAGACCGGGACAGGCACTAGATACGCAGTATTTT	CASRPGQALDTQYF
NA	NA	TRBV15	14	TRBJ1-6	TGTGCCACCAGCAGGAGGGGAGGCAATTCACCCCTCCACTTT	CATSRRGGNSPLHF
NA	many	TRBV7-9	17	TRBJ1-3	TGTGCCAGCAGCTTATCGTGGGGCAGGGGCACTGGAAACACCATATATTTT	CASSLSWGRGTGNTIYF
NA	NA	TRBV20-1	13	TRBJ1-2	TGCAGTGCCCCGTGGACAGCTAACTATGGCTACACCTTC	CSAPWTANYGYTF
NA	few	TRBV20-1	13	TRBJ2-5	TGCAGTGCTAGCAGGGGTCTCCAAGAGACCCAGTACTTC	CSASRGLQETQYF
NA	NA	TRBV25-1	15	TRBJ1-2	TGTGCCAGCAGTGAATATGGGGGGTATAACTATGGCTACACCTTC	CASSEYGGYNYGYTF
NA	NA	TRBV7-6	13	TRBJ1-4	TGTGCCAGATTTGAGGCAACTAATGAAAAACTGTTTTTT	CARFEATNEKLFF
NA	NA	TRBV6-5	15	TRBJ2-5	TGTGCCAGCAGTTACGGAGCACAGTCCCAAGAGACCCAGTACTTC	CASSYGAQSQETQYF
NA	many	TRBV7-2	13	TRBJ2-7	TGTGCCAGCAGCTCGACAGCGAGCTACGAGCAGTACTTC	CASSSTASYEQYF
TRBD1	NA	TRBV7-6	14	TRBJ1-2	TGTGCCAGCAGCGCCGGGACAGGGGGCCTTGGCTACACCTTC	CASSAGTGGLGYTF
NA	few	TRBV18	15	TRBJ1-2	TGTGCCAGCTCACCCTCAGGGGCCCCTAACTATGGCTACACCTTC	CASSPSGAPNYGYTF
NA	many	TRBV4-1	15	TRBJ1-4	TGCGCCAGCAGCCATCAGGACCTTCCACGGGAAAAACTGTTTTTT	CASSHQDLPREKLFF